This T cell receptor beta chain was profiled in a study of blood T cell repertoires in COVID-19 (dated by TCRdb to 2018 to 2020). In the study overall: Collaborator samples came from the United States, Italy and Spain and covered acute and convalescent phases of COVID-19. The material from the prospective study consisted of cDNA or gDNA derived from T cells, B-cell-depleted T cells, or PBMCs. The dataset comprised deeply sampled blood TCRbeta repertoires from subjects exposed to, actively infected with, or recovered from COVID-19. The repertoires were released in a freely available public database meant as a resource for research on the immune response to SARS-CoV-2. The samples were drawn from two sources: the first 160 participants of the ongoing ImmuneRACE study, and 1,200 or so subjects contributed by 6 global collaborators. Nearly every sample came with metadata listing a de-identified subject ID, COVID-19 status, age in years and sex. Where HLA class I and class II types were available, the types were taken from metadata supplied by the sample provider, not from assay-based typing. The full study reports these points: Clinical and demographic metadata were provided uncurated, with the amount varying by source and participant.

Another Seattle source contributed samples from volunteer blood donors who had recovered from COVID-19. Each collaborating institution followed its own protocols to collect whole blood in K2EDTA tubes. For TCRbeta analysis, collaborators shipped samples as frozen whole blood, isolated PBMCs, or DNA extracted from either of those sample types. As to this clone: The antigen this receptor binds is unknown. It has no much larger one-base neighbor in the sample; base qualities were not kept.

The CDR3 runs 18 amino acids, cysteine and phenylalanine included. The sequence is cut down to CDR3 DNA, 54 bases in frame from base 1. CDR1 SGHVS and CDR2 FNYEAQ are derived from the germline V gene. At the junction V is shortened by 2 bases and J by 3 bases; bases outside the gene matches: 12. TCRbeta CDR3 regions were amplified from genomic DNA by means of the immunoSEQ Assay, a bias-controlled multiplex PCR. On the authors' methods: Nucleated cell counts per sample were estimated from amplification of reference gene primers within the assay. To quantify the absolute abundance of each unique TCRbeta CDR3 rearrangement, sequence reads were collapsed and filtered. For each sample, productive Simpson clonality was calculated by taking the square root of Simpson's diversity index across productive rearrangements. TCRdb retrieved this table from immuneACCESS and kept in-frame rearrangements only. Not all clones are present; in checked studies, unresolved V genes account for under half, and no reason is known for the remainder. V and J calls and clone size come straight from that table; D and trimming were deduced from the DNA. The sample table lists 190,000 or so clones, about 83% of them with a count of one. Just under 0.9% of the sample belongs to the ten largest clones.

The sequenced sample was peripheral blood. The origin of this receptor is a woman under 30 who had recovered from COVID-19. The rearranged chain carries TRBV7-6 and TRBJ1-5, with TRBD1 identical over 8 junction bases. This receptor has the CDR3 CASSLQSGQVGVNQPQHF. The nucleotides read TGTGCCAGCAGCTTACAGTCGGGACAGGTGGGCGTCAATCAGCCCCAGCATTTT. Extended through the reference TRBV7-6 and TRBJ1-5 proteins, this CDR3 yields the full variable domain: GAGVSQSPRYKVTKRGQDVALRCDPISGHVSLYWYRQALGQGPEFLTYFNYEAQQDKSGLPNDRFSAERPEGSISTLTIQRTEQRDSAMYRCASSLQSGQVGVNQPQHFGDGTRLSIL.